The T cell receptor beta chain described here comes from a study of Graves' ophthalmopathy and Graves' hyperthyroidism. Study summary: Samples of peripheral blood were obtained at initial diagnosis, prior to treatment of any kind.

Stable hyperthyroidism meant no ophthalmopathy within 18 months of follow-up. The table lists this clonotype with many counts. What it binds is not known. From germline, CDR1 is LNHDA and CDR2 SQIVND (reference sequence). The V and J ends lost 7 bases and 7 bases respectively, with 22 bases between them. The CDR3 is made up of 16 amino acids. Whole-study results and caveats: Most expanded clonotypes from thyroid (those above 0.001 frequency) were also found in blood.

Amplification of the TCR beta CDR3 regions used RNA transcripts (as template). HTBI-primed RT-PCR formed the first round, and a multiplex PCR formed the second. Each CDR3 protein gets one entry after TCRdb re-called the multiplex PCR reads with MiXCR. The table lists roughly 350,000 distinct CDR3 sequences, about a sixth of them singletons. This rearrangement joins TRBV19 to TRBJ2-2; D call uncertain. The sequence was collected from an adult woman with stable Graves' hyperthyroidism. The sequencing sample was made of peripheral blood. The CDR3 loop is CASTTSGPDRFGELFF. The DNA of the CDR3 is TGTGCCAGTACCACATCCGGACCGGACCGATTCGGGGAGCTGTTTTTT.